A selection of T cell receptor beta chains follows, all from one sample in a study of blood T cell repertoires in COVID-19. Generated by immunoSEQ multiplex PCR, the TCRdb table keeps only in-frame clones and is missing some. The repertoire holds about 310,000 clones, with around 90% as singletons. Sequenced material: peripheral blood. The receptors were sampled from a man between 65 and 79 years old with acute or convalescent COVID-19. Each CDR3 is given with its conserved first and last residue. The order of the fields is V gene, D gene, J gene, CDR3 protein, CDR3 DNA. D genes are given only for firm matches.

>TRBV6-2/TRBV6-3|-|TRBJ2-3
CASSYEGWGVRGTDTQYF
TGTGCCAGCAGTTACGAAGGGTGGGGTGTCAGGGGCACAGATACGCAGTATTTT
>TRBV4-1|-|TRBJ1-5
CASSQDRNQGGQPQHF
TGCGCCAGCAGCCAAGATCGTAACCAGGGTGGTCAGCCCCAGCATTTT
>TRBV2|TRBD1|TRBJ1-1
CASNVDRGNTEAFF
TGTGCCAGCAATGTGGACAGGGGGAACACTGAAGCTTTCTTT
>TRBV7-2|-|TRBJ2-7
CASSLQDTMWQYF
TGTGCCAGCAGCTTACAGGATACGATGTGGCAGTACTTC
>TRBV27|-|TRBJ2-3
CASSLLSGYLTDTQYF
TGTGCCAGCAGTTTGCTTTCAGGGTACCTCACAGATACGCAGTATTTT
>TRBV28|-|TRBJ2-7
CASSRQQFYEQYF
TGTGCCAGCAGTCGTCAACAGTTCTACGAGCAGTACTTC
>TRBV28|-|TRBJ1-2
CASSLYDSRRGGYTF
TGTGCCAGCAGTTTATACGATTCTAGGAGGGGAGGCTACACCTTC
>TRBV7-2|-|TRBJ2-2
CASSLEVAGELFF
TGTGCCAGCAGCTTGGAGGTGGCTGGGGAGCTGTTTTTT
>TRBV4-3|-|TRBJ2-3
CASSQLTRSDTQYF
TGCGCCAGCAGCCAGCTCACTAGGTCCGATACGCAGTATTTT
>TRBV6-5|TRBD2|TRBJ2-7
CASSYSTSGRYEQYF
TGTGCCAGCAGTTACTCGACTAGCGGGAGGTACGAGCAGTACTTC